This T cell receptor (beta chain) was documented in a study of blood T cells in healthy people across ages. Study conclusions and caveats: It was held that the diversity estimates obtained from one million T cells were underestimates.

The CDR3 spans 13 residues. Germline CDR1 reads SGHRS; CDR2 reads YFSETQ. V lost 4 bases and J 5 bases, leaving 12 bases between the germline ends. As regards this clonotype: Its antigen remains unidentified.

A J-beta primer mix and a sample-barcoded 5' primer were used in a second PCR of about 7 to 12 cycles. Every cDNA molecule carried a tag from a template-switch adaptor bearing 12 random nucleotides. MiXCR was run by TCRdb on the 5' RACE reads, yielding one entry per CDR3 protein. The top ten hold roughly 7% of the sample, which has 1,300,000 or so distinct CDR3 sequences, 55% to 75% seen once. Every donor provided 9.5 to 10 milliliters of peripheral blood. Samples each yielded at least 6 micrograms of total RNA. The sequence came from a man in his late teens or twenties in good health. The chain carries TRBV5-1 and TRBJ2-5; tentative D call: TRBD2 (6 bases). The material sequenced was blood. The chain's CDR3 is CASSAGPEETQYF. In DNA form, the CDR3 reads TGCGCCAGCAGCGCGGGACCGGAGGAGACCCAGTACTTC.